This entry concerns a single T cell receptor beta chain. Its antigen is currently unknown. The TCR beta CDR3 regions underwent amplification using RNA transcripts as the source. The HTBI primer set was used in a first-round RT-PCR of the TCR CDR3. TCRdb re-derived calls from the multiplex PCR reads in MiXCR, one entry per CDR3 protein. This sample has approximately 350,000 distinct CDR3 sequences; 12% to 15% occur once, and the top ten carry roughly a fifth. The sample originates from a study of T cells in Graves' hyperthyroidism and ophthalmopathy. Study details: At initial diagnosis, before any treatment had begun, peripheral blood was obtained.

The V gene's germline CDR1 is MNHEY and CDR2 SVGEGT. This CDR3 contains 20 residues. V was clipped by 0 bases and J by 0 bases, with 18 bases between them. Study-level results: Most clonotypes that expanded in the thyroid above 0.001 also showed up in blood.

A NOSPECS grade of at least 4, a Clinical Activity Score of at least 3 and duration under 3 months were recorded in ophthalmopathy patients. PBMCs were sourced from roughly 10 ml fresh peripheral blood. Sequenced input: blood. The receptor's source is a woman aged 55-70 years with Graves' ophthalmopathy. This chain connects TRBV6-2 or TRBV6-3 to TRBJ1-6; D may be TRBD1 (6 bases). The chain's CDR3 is CASSYSGGPRISSYNSPLHF. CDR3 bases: TGTGCCAGCAGTTACTCTGGGGGGCCCAGGATAAGCTCCTATAATTCACCCCTCCACTTT.